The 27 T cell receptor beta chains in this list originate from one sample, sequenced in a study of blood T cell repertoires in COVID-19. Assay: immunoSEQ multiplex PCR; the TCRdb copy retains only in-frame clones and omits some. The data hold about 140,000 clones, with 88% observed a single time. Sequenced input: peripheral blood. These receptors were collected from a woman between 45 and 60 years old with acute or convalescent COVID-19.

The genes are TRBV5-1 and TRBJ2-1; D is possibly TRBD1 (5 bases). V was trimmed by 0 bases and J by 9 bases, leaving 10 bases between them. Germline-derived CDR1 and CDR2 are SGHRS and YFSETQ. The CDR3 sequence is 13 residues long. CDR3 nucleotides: TGCGCCAGCAGCTTGGGGTATCAGGGTGAGCAGTTCTTC. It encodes CASSLGYQGEQFF.

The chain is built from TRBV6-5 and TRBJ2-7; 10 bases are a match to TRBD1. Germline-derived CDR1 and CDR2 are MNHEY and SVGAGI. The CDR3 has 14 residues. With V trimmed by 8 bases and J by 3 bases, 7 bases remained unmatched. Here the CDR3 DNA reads TGTGCCAGCTCCGGACAGGGGGAATACTACGAGCAGTACTTC. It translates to CASSGQGEYYEQYF.

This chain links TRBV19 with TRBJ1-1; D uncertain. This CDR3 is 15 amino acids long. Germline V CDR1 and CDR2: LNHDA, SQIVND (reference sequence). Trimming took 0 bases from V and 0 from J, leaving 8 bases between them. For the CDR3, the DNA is TGTGCCAGTAGTATAGACACAGCTATGAACACTGAAGCTTTCTTT. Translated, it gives CASSIDTAMNTEAFF.

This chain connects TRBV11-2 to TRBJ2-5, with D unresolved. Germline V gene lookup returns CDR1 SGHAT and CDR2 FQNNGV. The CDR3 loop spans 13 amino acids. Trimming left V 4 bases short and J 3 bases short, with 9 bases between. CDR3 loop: CASSSPGEETQYF. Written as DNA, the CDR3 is TGTGCCAGCAGCTCCCCGGGTGAAGAGACCCAGTACTTC.

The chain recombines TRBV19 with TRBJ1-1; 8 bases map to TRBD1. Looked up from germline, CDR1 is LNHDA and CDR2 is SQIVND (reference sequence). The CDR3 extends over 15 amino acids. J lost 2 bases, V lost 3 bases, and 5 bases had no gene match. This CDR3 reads CASSITGTGNTEAFF. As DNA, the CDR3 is TGTGCCAGTAGTATTACCGGGACAGGAAACACTGAAGCTTTCTTT.

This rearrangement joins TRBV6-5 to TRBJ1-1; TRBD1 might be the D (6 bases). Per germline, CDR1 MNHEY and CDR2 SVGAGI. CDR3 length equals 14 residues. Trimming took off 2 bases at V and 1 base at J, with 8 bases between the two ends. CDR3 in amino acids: CASSYPGENTEAFF. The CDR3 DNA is TGTGCCAGCAGTTACCCAGGGGAGAACACTGAAGCTTTCTTT.

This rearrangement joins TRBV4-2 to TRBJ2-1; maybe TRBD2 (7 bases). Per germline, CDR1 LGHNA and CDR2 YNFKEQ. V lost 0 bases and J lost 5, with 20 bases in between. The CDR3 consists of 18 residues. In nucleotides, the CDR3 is TGTGCCAGCAGCCAAGATTGGGGAGTAGGGGGGGGTAACAATGAGCAGTTCTTC. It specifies CASSQDWGVGGGNNEQFF.

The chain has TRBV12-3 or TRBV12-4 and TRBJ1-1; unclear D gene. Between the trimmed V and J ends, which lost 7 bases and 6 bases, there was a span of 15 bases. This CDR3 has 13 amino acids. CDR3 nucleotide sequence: TGTGCCAGCACCCCAAGTAGCAACCCTGAAGCTTTCTTT. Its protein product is CASTPSSNPEAFF.

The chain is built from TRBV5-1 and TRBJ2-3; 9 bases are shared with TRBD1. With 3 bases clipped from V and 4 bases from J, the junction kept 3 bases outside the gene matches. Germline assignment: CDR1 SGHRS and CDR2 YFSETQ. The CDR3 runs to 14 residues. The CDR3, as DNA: TGCGCCAGCAGCTCCGACAGGGGGTCAGATACGCAGTATTTT. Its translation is CASSSDRGSDTQYF.

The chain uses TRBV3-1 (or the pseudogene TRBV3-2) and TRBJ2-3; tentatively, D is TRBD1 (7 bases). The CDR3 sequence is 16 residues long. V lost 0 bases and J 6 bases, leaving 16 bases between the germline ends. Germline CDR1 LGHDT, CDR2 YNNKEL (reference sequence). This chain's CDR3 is CASSQDAQTGRDTQYF. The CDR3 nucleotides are TGTGCCAGCAGCCAAGATGCCCAGACAGGGAGGGATACGCAGTATTTT.

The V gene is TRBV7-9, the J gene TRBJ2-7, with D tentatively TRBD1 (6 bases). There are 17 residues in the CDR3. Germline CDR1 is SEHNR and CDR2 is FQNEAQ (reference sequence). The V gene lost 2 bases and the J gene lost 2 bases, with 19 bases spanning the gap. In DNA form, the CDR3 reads TGTGCCAGCAGCTTAAGTACGGGACACCGGACTCCCTACGAGCAGTACTTC. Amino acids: CASSLSTGHRTPYEQYF.

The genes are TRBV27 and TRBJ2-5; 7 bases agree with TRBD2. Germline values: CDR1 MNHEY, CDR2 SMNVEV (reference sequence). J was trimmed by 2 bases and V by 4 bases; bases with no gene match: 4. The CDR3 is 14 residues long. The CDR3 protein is CASSSLAKQETQYF. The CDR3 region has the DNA TGTGCCAGCAGTTCACTAGCGAAACAAGAGACCCAGTACTTC.

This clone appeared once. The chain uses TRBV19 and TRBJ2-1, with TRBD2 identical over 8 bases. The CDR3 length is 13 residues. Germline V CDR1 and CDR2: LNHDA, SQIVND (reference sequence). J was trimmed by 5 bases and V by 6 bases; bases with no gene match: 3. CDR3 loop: CASSGTSNNEQFF. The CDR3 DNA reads TGTGCCAGTAGCGGGACTAGTAACAATGAGCAGTTCTTC.

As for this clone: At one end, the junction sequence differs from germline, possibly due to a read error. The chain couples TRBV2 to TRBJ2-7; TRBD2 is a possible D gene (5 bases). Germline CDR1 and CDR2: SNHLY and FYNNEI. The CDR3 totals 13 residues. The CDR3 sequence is CATLDLPKVRLHF. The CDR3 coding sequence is TGTGCCACACTAGACCTACCCAAAGTCCGCCTACATTTC.

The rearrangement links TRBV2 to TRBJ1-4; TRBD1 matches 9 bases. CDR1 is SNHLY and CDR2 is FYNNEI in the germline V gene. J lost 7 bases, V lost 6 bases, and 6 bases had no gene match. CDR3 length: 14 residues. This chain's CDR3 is CASSAETGGEKLFF. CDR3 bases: TGTGCCAGCAGCGCGGAGACAGGGGGTGAAAAACTGTTTTTT.

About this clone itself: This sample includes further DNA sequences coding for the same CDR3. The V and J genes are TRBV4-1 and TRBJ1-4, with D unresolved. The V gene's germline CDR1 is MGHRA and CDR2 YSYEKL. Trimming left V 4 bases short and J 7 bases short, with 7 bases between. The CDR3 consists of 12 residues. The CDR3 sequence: CASSLTGEKLFF. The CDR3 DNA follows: TGCGCCAGCAGCCTAACGGGTGAAAAACTGTTTTTT.

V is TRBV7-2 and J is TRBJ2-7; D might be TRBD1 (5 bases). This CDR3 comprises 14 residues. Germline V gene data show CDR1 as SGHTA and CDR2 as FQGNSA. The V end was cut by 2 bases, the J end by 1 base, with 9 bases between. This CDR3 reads CASSLLQVSYEQYF. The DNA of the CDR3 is TGTGCCAGCAGCTTATTACAGGTTTCCTACGAGCAGTACTTC.

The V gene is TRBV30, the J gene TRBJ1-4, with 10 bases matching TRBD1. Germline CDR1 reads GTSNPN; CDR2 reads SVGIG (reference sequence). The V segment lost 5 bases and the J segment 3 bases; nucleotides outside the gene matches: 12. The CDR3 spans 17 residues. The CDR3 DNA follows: TGTGCCTGGGGGCTTTGGGACAGGGGATCTCCTAATGAAAAACTGTTTTTT. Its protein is CAWGLWDRGSPNEKLFF.

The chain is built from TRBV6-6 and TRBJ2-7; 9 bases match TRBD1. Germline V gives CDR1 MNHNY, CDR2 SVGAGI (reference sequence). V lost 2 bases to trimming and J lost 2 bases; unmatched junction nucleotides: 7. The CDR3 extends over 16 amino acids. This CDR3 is CASSYGRRQGAYEQYF. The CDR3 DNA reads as TGTGCCAGCAGTTACGGCCGTAGACAGGGGGCCTACGAGCAGTACTTC.

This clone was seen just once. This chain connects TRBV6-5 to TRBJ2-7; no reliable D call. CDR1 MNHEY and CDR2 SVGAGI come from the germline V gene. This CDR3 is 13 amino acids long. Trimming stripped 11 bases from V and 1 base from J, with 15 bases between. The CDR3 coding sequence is TGTGCCGCCGCGGTAGGAAGATCCTACGAGCAGTACTTC. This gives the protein CAAAVGRSYEQYF.

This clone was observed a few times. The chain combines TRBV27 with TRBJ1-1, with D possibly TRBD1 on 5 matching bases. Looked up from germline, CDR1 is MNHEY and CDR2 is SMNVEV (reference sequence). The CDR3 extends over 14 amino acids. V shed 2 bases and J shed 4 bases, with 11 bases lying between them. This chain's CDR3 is CASSLGGGPTEAFF. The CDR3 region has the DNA TGTGCCAGCAGTTTAGGGGGGGGTCCCACTGAAGCTTTCTTT.

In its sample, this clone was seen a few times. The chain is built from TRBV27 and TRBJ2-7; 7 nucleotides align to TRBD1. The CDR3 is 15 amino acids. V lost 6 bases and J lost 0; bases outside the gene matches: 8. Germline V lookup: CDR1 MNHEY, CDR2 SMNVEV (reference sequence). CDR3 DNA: TGTGCCAGCAGCTTAACAGGGGTGAGCTCCTACGAGCAGTACTTC. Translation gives CASSLTGVSSYEQYF.

CDR3 region: CASSTEVFNQPQHF. CDR3 in DNA: TGTGCCAGCAGTACGGAGGTCTTCAATCAGCCCCAGCATTTT. The chain joins TRBV2 to TRBJ1-5; D uncertain. Germline assignment: CDR1 SNHLY and CDR2 FYNNEI. This CDR3 has 14 residues. V lost 5 bases and J lost 3, with 11 bases in between.

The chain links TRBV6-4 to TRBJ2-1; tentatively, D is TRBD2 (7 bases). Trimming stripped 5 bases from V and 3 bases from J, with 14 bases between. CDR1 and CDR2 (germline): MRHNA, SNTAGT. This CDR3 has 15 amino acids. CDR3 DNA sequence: TGTGCCAGCAGTTGGGACGGGGGGCTCTACAATGAGCAGTTCTTC. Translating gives CASSWDGGLYNEQFF.

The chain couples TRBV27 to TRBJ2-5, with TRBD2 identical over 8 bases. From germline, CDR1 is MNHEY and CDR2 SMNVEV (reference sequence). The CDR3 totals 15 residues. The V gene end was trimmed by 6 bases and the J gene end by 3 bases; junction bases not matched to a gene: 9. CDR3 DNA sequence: TGTGCCAGCAGCCCTGGAACTAGCGGTAAAGAGACCCAGTACTTC. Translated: CASSPGTSGKETQYF.

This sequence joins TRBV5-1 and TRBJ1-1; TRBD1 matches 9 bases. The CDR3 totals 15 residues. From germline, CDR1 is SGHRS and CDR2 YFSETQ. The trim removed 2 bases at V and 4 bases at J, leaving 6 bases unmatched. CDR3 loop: CASSFLGQGITEAFF. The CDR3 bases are TGCGCCAGCAGCTTCTTGGGACAGGGCATCACTGAAGCTTTCTTT.

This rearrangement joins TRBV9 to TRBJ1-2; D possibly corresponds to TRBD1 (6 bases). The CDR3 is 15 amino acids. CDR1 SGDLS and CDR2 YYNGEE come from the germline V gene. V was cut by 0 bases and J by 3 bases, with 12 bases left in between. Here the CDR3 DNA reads TGTGCCAGCAGCGTAGACAACAGGGCCGACTATGGCTACACCTTC. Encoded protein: CASSVDNRADYGYTF.